The clone carrying this T cell receptor (beta chain) was seen a single time. Sequenced by immunoSEQ multiplex PCR; TCRdb stores in-frame clones only, minus some. The sample lists over a million clones, around 97% occurring once. This entry belongs to a study of shared clonotypes between healthy human individuals. Germline CDR1 is MNHEY and CDR2 is SVGAGI. The CDR3 runs to 14 residues. V lost 2 bases to trimming and J lost 3 bases, with 11 bases between them. The genes are TRBV6-5 and TRBJ2-7, with D perhaps matching TRBD2 (5 bases). This TCR was sampled from a man between 25 and 39 years old in good health. Material: naive CD4+ T cells sorted from blood. Sample subset: CD45RA+ positively selected. Written as DNA, the CDR3 is TGTGCCAGCAGTTACCGCGGACTTATCTACGAGCAGTACTTC. This encodes CASSYRGLIYEQYF.